The 13 T cell receptor beta chains presented below share a single source sample, sequenced in a study of CD8 T cells in Susac syndrome. Reverse transcription of about 0.45 to 1 ug RNA was carried out with random hexamers. One entry per CDR3 protein results from TCRdb running MiXCR on the immunoSEQ multiplex PCR reads. This table holds around 150,000 distinct CDR3 sequences, 85% to 95% found once. Source material: CD8+ T cells from PBMCs. The receptors shown here come from a human donor with Susac syndrome.

The chain couples TRBV27 to TRBJ2-7; D remains ambiguous. The V gene lost 2 bases and the J gene lost 3 bases, with 11 bases spanning the gap. CDR1 and CDR2 (germline): MNHEY, SMNVEV (reference sequence). The CDR3 has 14 amino acids. This chain's CDR3 is CASSLKGAFYEQYF. The CDR3 nucleotides read TGTGCCAGCAGTTTAAAGGGCGCTTTCTACGAGCAGTACTTC.

The genes are TRBV12-5 and TRBJ2-5; 8 bases agree with TRBD2. This CDR3 spans 17 amino acids. CDR1 and CDR2 from the germline V gene are LGHNT and FRNRAP. J was trimmed by 5 bases and V by 0 bases; bases with no gene match: 11. DNA of the CDR3: TGTGCTAGTGGTTTGGTACACCGAGCGGGAGCGCGGGAGACCCAGTACTTC. Its translation: CASGLVHRAGARETQYF.

There are a few counts of this clonotype. V gene TRBV25-1 combines with J gene TRBJ2-1, with D hard to call. V was trimmed by 1 base and J by 8 bases, leaving 3 bases between them. Germline values: CDR1 MGHDK, CDR2 SYGVNS. This CDR3 comprises 11 residues. The CDR3: CASSESDEQFF. The CDR3 nucleotides read TGTGCCAGCAGTGAATCTGATGAGCAGTTCTTC.

J is TRBJ2-7 and V is TRBV5-6; D is possibly TRBD1 (6 bases). Germline V lookup: CDR1 SGHDT, CDR2 YYEEEE. CDR3 length: 14 residues. Deletions cut 4 bases from V and 2 bases from J, with 13 bases between. The CDR3 is CASSKGHIPYEQYF. For the CDR3, the DNA is TGTGCCAGCAGCAAGGGACACATACCCTACGAGCAGTACTTC.

This chain uses TRBV12-3 or TRBV12-4 with TRBJ2-5; weak D call: TRBD1 (6 bases). V was trimmed by 6 bases and J by 4 bases, leaving 18 bases between them. The CDR3 spans 15 residues. The CDR3, as DNA: TGTGCCAGCAGGGGAGCTGGGGGCTCTCCAGAGACCCAGTACTTC. This encodes CASRGAGGSPETQYF.

V usage is TRBV18 and J usage is TRBJ1-1; D gene ambiguous. There are 15 residues in the CDR3. Germline values: CDR1 KGHSH, CDR2 LQKENI. The V end lost 0 bases, the J end lost 1 base, and 9 bases lay between the germline ends. The CDR3 reads CASSPPGSPNTEAFF. For the CDR3, the DNA is TGTGCCAGCTCACCACCGGGCAGCCCGAACACTGAAGCTTTCTTT. The full variable domain, rest sourced from reference TRBV18 and TRBJ1-1, is NAGVMQNPRHLVRRRGQEARLRCSPMKGHSHVYWYRQLPEEGLKFMVYLQKENIIDESGMPKERFSAEFPKEGPSILRIQQVVRGDSAAYFCASSPPGSPNTEAFFGQGTRLTVV.

The rearrangement joins TRBV27 to TRBJ2-1; D might be TRBD2 (5 bases). V dropped 2 bases and J dropped 1 base, with 6 bases sitting between them. The CDR3 extends over 14 amino acids. Germline CDR1 is MNHEY and CDR2 is SMNVEV (reference sequence). CDR3 coding DNA: TGTGCCAGCAGTTTACCGGGGTCCTACAATGAGCAGTTCTTC. Residues: CASSLPGSYNEQFF.

This clonotype was counted a single time. The chain couples TRBV28 to TRBJ1-2; D is perhaps TRBD1 (6 bases). There are 16 residues in the CDR3. Looked up from germline, CDR1 is MDHEN and CDR2 is SYDVKM. V dropped 3 bases and J dropped 6 bases, with 20 bases sitting between them. For the CDR3, the DNA is TGTGCCAGCAGTTTTTCTAAAACACAGGGAGAGCATGGCTACACCTTC. It encodes CASSFSKTQGEHGYTF.

The J gene is TRBJ2-1, the V gene TRBV12-3 or TRBV12-4; D is possibly TRBD2 (5 bases). Trimming removed 6 bases from V and 0 bases from J, with 15 bases in between. The CDR3 spans 16 residues. CDR3 region: CASSLLGLSSYNEQFF. The CDR3 DNA sequence: TGTGCCAGCAGCCTCTTAGGACTCAGCTCCTACAATGAGCAGTTCTTC.

This clonotype was observed a few times. V gene TRBV6-1 combines with J gene TRBJ1-1; weak D call: TRBD1 (6 bases). This CDR3 spans 15 amino acids. The germline V gene has CDR1 MNHNS and CDR2 SASEGT. V was clipped by 4 bases and J by 0 bases, with 12 bases between them. CDR3 loop: CASSGFRGMNTEAFF. The CDR3 bases are TGTGCCAGCAGTGGATTCAGGGGTATGAACACTGAAGCTTTCTTT.

This chain joins TRBV6-5 and TRBJ2-7; 8 positions match TRBD1. Per the germline V gene, CDR1 is MNHEY and CDR2 is SVGAGI. Trimming took 5 bases from V and 3 from J; bases not matched to a gene: 6. The CDR3 is made up of 14 amino acids. CDR3 loop: CASSPGQVDYEQYF. CDR3 nucleotide sequence: TGTGCCAGCAGTCCGGGACAGGTTGACTACGAGCAGTACTTC.

The genes are TRBV9 and TRBJ1-2; no clear D. Deletions cut 0 bases from V and 4 bases from J, with 10 bases between. The CDR3 spans 14 residues. CDR1 and CDR2 from the germline V gene are SGDLS and YYNGEE. CDR3: CASSVATNAYGYTF. The CDR3 coding sequence is TGTGCCAGCAGCGTAGCTACGAACGCCTATGGCTACACCTTC. Complete variable domain (other parts from reference TRBV9 and TRBJ1-2): DSGVTQTPKHLITATGQRVTLRCSPRSGDLSVYWYQQSLDQGLQFLIQYYNGEERAKGNILERFSAQQFPDLHSELNLSSLELGDSALYFCASSVATNAYGYTFGSGTRLTVV.

The chain carries TRBV7-2 and TRBJ2-1; no clear D gene. Trimming pared 2 bases from V and 6 bases from J, leaving 8 bases between. Germline lookup yields CDR1 SGHTA and CDR2 FQGNSA. CDR3 length equals 13 residues. This chain's CDR3 is CASSLNSRNEQFF. The CDR3 DNA reads as TGTGCCAGCAGCTTAAACTCGCGCAATGAGCAGTTCTTC. Complete variable domain (other parts from reference TRBV7-2 and TRBJ2-1): GAGVSQSPSNKVTEKGKDVELRCDPISGHTALYWYRQSLGQGLEFLIYFQGNSAPDKSGLPSDRFSAERTGGSVSTLTIQRTQQEDSAVYLCASSLNSRNEQFFGPGTRLTVL.